These T cell receptor beta chains were read from a single sample in a study of metastatic and nonmetastatic thyroid tumors. Via MiXCR, TCRdb re-called the PCR reads. Here the sample spans about 13,000 clones, approximately 23% being singletons. Sequenced: adjacent normal tissue. The receptors stem from a female donor with papillary thyroid cancer or a benign thyroid nodule (not recorded which). Some clones in this sample may be carry-over from other donors' samples. Each CDR3 is given with its conserved first and last residue. The D gene is left open where the match is weak. Rows may omit the clone size; those that give it use once, few, many or a size class.

D gene	clone size	V gene	J gene	CDR3 DNA	CDR3 protein
-	few	TRBV6-5	TRBJ1-4	TGTGCCAGCATCTATGCAACTAATGAAAAACTGTTTTTT	CASIYATNEKLFF
-	many	TRBV28	TRBJ1-6	TGTGCCAGCAGTACCGGGCCCGTTTATAATTCACCCCTCCACTTT	CASSTGPVYNSPLHF
TRBD1	-	TRBV5-1	TRBJ2-3	TGCGCCAGCAGAGACAGGGGCTCCACTACAGATACGCAGTATTTT	CASRDRGSTTDTQYF
-	many	TRBV28	TRBJ2-7	TGTGCCAGCAGTTCCCCGGGTCAGACCTACGAGCAGTACTTC	CASSSPGQTYEQYF
-	medium-sized	TRBV14	TRBJ2-7	TGTGCCAGCAGCCAATCCCGGGGCGGCGAGCAGTACTTC	CASSQSRGGEQYF
-	medium-sized	TRBV6-1	TRBJ1-1	TGTGCCAGCAGTGCCCGACAGGAATTAAACACTGAAGCTTTCTTT	CASSARQELNTEAFF
TRBD1	few	TRBV20-1	TRBJ1-2	TGCAGTGCTAGAGATAGGGACAGCGCTAACTATGGCTACACCTTC	CSARDRDSANYGYTF
TRBD2	-	TRBV7-9	TRBJ2-4	TGTGCCAGGAGCCCCTCTGGGCAGGGAGGGTACATTCAGTACTTC	CARSPSGQGGYIQYF
-	-	TRBV20-1	TRBJ2-7	TGCAGTGCTAAACTAGCCGACTACGAGCAGTACTTC	CSAKLADYEQYF
-	-	TRBV11-2	TRBJ1-2	TGTGCCAGCAGCCCCCACATCGGCCCTGCAGAGGGCTACACCTTC	CASSPHIGPAEGYTF
-	many	TRBV3-1	TRBJ2-3	TGTGCCAGCAGCCAAGAAGCGGCAGGGGCAGATACGCAGTATTTT	CASSQEAAGADTQYF
-	medium-sized	TRBV28	TRBJ2-1	TGTGCCAGCAGTTACAATGAGCAGTTCTTC	CASSYNEQFF
-	few	TRBV6-1	TRBJ1-6	TGTGCCAGCAGTTCCCCTCGGGGGACTCTCCACTTT	CASSSPRGTLHF
-	medium-sized	TRBV19	TRBJ1-4	TGTGCCAGTAGTAACGGACTGGGACAATGGGCGTTTTTT	CASSNGLGQWAFF
-	-	TRBV20-1	TRBJ1-1	TGCAGTGCTAGAGATGTGAGGCAGGGGACGAACACTGAAGCTTTCTTT	CSARDVRQGTNTEAFF
-	few	TRBV5-1	TRBJ1-2	TGCGCCAGCAGCTCGCCCGACACCCTCTATGGCTACACCTTC	CASSSPDTLYGYTF
-	few	TRBV19	TRBJ1-4	TGTGCCAGTGGTAACTTACTGGGACAATGGGCGTTTTTT	CASGNLLGQWAFF
TRBD1	medium-sized	TRBV5-1	TRBJ1-1	TGCGCCAGCAGCAAAGGGACAGGGTTTATCGCGGACACTGAAGCTTTCTTT	CASSKGTGFIADTEAFF
TRBD1	-	TRBV20-1	TRBJ1-2	TGCAGTGCTGGGGCAGACAGGGGGCCAGTCCGTGACTATGGCTACACCTTC	CSAGADRGPVRDYGYTF
-	few	TRBV2	TRBJ2-7	TGTGCCAGCAGGATTCTAACTGGGCAGTACTTC	CASRILTGQYF
-	medium-sized	TRBV12-3/TRBV12-4	TRBJ1-3	TGTGCCAGCAGGCCGACTCGCTCTGGAAACACCATATATTTT	CASRPTRSGNTIYF
TRBD1	-	TRBV20-1	TRBJ1-4	TGCAGTGCTAGAGCTCCGACGACAGGGAAGGAAAAACTGTTTTTT	CSARAPTTGKEKLFF
TRBD2	-	TRBV6-1	TRBJ2-5	TGTGCCAGAAGACAAGCCGGGACTACTAGGGAGACCCAGTACTTC	CARRQAGTTRETQYF
-	medium-sized	TRBV19	TRBJ1-2	TGTGCCAGTAGTATTGGAGATGGTGGCTACACCTTC	CASSIGDGGYTF
-	-	TRBV19	TRBJ1-5	TGTGCCAGTGTCCCCTCGGTGGGCGGCCAGCCCCTTCATTTT	CASVPSVGGQPLHF
-	-	TRBV10-3	TRBJ2-7	TGTGCCATCAGTGAGTCAGGTCAAGAGCAGTACTTC	CAISESGQEQYF
-	many	TRBV29-1	TRBJ2-3	TGCAGCGTAGACATCACAGATACGCAGTATTTT	CSVDITDTQYF
-	-	TRBV6-1	TRBJ2-5	TGTGCCAGCAGGACTAGTTGGAGGGGGACCCAGTACTTC	CASRTSWRGTQYF
-	medium-sized	TRBV7-2	TRBJ2-3	TGTGCCAGCAGCTTACTAGTGAATACGCAGTATTTT	CASSLLVNTQYF
TRBD1	-	TRBV6-1	TRBJ2-2	TGTGCCAGCAGTACCGGACAGGTCAACACCGGGGAGCTGTTTTTT	CASSTGQVNTGELFF
-	-	TRBV27	TRBJ1-1	TGTGCCAGCAGTTTAGAGGGGCTTTCGACTGAAGCTTTCTTT	CASSLEGLSTEAFF
TRBD2	few	TRBV12-3/TRBV12-4	TRBJ2-7	TGTGCCAGCAGCGTAGTGCGGGGGGGGGACTACGAGCAGTACTTC	CASSVVRGGDYEQYF
-	few	TRBV15	TRBJ1-2	TGTGCCACCATCACCCCGGCAGGTGGCGCTTATGGCTACACCTTC	CATITPAGGAYGYTF
-	few	TRBV6-1	TRBJ2-5	TGTGCCAGCAGTCCCAAAGAGACCCAGTACTTC	CASSPKETQYF
-	-	TRBV12-3/TRBV12-4	TRBJ2-1	TGTGCCAGCAGACCCTCGGGTTTGGAAAACAATGAGCAGTTCTTC	CASRPSGLENNEQFF
-	-	TRBV7-6	TRBJ1-4	TGTGCCAGCAGCCCCACTGGGGGGTCAACTAATGAAAAACTGTTTTTT	CASSPTGGSTNEKLFF
-	few	TRBV6-2/TRBV6-3	TRBJ1-5	TGTGCCAGCAGTTCCTGGAATCAGCCCCAGCATTTT	CASSSWNQPQHF
TRBD1	few	TRBV19	TRBJ2-7	TGTGCCAGTAGTGGGACAGGGGTCACTGGCGAGCAGTACTTC	CASSGTGVTGEQYF
TRBD1	many	TRBV4-1	TRBJ2-6	TGCGCCAGCAGCCAAGCCGGGACAGGGGCTCCTGGGGCCAACGTCCTGACTTTC	CASSQAGTGAPGANVLTF
-	few	TRBV2	TRBJ2-5	TGTGTCAGCAGCGAACAGGATAACAAGAGATCGACCCAGTACTTC	CVSSEQDNKRSTQYF
TRBD2	-	TRBV20-1	TRBJ2-7	TGCAGTGCTATCTCGGGACTACACTACGAGCAGTACTTC	CSAISGLHYEQYF
-	medium-sized	TRBV5-1	TRBJ2-1	TGCGCCAGCAGCTTGGGGAGTCCTATCAATGAGCAGTTCTTC	CASSLGSPINEQFF
-	-	TRBV18	TRBJ1-2	TGTGCCAGCTTGGGCCCGACAGTTAATGGCTACACCTTC	CASLGPTVNGYTF
-	medium-sized	TRBV6-6	TRBJ2-2	TGTGCCAGCAGTTACGTCGCGTCGACCGGGGAGCTGTTTTTT	CASSYVASTGELFF
-	few	TRBV6-1	TRBJ2-7	TGTGCCAGCAGTGAATGGGGGGCGCGTCTCGAGCAGTACTTC	CASSEWGARLEQYF
-	-	TRBV20-1	TRBJ2-7	TGCAGTGCTCCTCAGGGGGGAGGTGAGCGGGAGCCCACCTACGAGCAGTACTTC	CSAPQGGGEREPTYEQYF